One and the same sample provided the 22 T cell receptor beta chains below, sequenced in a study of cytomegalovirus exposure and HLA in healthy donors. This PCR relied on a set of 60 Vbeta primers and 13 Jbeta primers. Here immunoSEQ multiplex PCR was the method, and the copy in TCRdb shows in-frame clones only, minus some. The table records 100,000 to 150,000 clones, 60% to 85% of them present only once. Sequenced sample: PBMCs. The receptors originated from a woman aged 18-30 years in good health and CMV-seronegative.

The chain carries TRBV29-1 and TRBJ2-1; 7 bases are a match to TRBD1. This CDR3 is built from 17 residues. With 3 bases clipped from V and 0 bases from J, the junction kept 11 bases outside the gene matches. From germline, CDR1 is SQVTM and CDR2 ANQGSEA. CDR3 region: CSVEGVSGDSSYNEQFF. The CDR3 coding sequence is TGCAGCGTTGAGGGAGTTTCCGGGGACAGCTCCTACAATGAGCAGTTCTTC.

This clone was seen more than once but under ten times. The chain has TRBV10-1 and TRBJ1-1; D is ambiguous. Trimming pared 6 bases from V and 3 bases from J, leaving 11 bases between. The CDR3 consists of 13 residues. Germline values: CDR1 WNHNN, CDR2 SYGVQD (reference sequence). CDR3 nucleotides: TGCGCCAGCAGAGCGTTATTGGACACTGAAGCTTTCTTT. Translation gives CASRALLDTEAFF.

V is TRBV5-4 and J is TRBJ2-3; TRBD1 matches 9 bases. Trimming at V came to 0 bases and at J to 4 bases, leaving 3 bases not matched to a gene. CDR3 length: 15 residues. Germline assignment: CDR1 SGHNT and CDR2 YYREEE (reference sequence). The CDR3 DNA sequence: TGTGCCAGCAGCTTGGACCGGGACAGGGCAGATACGCAGTATTTT. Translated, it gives CASSLDRDRADTQYF.

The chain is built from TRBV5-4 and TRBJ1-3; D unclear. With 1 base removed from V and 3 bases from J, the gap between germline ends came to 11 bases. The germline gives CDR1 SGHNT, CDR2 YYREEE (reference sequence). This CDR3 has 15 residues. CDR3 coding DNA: TGTGCCAGCAGCTTGTCGGGGAGGAGTGGAAACACCATATATTTT. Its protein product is CASSLSGRSGNTIYF.

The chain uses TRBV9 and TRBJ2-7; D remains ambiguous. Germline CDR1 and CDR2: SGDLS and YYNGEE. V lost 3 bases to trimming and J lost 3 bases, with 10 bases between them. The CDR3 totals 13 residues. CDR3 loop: CASSANPSYEQYF. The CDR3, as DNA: TGTGCCAGCAGCGCAAACCCTAGCTACGAGCAGTACTTC. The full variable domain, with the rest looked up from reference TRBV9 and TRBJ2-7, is DSGVTQTPKHLITATGQRVTLRCSPRSGDLSVYWYQQSLDQGLQFLIQYYNGEERAKGNILERFSAQQFPDLHSELNLSSLELGDSALYFCASSANPSYEQYFGPGTRLTVT.

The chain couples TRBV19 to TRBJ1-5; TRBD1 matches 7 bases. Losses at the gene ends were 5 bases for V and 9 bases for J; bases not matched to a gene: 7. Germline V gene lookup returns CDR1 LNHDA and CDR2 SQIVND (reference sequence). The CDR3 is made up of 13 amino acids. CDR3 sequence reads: CASSSPTGMPQHF. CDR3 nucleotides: TGTGCCAGTAGTTCCCCGACAGGGATGCCCCAGCATTTT.

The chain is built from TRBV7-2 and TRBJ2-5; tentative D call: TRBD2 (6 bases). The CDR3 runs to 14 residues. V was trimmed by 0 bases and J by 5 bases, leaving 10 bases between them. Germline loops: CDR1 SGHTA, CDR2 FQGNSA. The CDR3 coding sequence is TGTGCCAGCAGCTTAGCAACAGGAGGGGAGACCCAGTACTTC. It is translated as CASSLATGGETQYF. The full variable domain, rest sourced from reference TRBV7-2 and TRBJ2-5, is GAGVSQSPSNKVTEKGKDVELRCDPISGHTALYWYRQSLGQGLEFLIYFQGNSAPDKSGLPSDRFSAERTGGSVSTLTIQRTQQEDSAVYLCASSLATGGETQYFGPGTRLLVL.

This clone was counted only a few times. The CDR3 nucleotides are TGTGCCAGCAGCCAAGATCAGGGATACTACGAGCAGTACTTC. It translates to CASSQDQGYYEQYF. The J gene is TRBJ2-7, the V gene TRBV14; tentative D call: TRBD1 (5 bases). The V gene lost 0 bases and the J gene lost 3 bases, with 9 bases spanning the gap. CDR1 and CDR2 (germline): SGHDN, FVKESK. This CDR3 spans 14 amino acids.

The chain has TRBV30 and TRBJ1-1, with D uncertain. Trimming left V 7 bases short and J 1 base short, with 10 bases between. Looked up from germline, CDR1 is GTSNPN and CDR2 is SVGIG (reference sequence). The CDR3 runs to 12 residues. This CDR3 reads CASSRANTEAFF. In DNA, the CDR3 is TGTGCCTCCTCGAGGGCGAACACTGAAGCTTTCTTT.

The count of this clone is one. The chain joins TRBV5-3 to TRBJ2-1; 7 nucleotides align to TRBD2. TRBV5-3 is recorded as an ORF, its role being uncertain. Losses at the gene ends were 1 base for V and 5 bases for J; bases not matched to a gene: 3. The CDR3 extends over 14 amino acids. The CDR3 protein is CARSLPAGNNEQFF. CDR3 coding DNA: TGTGCCAGAAGCTTGCCAGCGGGGAACAATGAGCAGTTCTTC.

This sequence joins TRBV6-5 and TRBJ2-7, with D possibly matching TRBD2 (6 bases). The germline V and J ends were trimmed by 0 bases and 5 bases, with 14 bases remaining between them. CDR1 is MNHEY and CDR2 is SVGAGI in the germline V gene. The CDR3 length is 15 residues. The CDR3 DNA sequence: TGTGCCAGCAGTTACTCAGCGGGCGGTGAGGACGAGCAGTACTTC. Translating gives CASSYSAGGEDEQYF.

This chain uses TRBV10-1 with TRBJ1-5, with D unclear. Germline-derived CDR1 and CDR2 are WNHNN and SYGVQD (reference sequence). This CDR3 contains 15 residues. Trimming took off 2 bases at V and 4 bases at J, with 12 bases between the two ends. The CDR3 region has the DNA TGCGCCAGCAGTGAGGAGACATCTTGGAATCAGCCCCAGCATTTT. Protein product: CASSEETSWNQPQHF.

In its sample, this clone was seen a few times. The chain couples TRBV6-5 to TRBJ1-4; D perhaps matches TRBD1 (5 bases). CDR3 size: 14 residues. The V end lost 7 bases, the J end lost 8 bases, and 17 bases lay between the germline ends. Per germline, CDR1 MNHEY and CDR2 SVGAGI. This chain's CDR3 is CASKPGGLGEKLFF. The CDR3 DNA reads TGTGCCAGCAAACCGGGGGGTTTAGGAGAAAAACTGTTTTTT.

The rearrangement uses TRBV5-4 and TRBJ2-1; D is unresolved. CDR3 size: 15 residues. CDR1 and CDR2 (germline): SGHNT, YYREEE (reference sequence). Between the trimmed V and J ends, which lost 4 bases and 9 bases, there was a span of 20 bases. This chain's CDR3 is CASSHDTYSFPEQFF. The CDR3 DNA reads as TGTGCCAGCAGCCATGATACCTACTCATTTCCTGAGCAGTTCTTC.

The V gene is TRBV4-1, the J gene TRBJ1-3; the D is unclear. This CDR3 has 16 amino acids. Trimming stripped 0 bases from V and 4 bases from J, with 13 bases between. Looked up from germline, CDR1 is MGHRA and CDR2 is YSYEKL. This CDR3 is CASSQEEIPHGNTIYF. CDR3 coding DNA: TGCGCCAGCAGCCAAGAAGAGATCCCTCACGGAAACACCATATATTTT.

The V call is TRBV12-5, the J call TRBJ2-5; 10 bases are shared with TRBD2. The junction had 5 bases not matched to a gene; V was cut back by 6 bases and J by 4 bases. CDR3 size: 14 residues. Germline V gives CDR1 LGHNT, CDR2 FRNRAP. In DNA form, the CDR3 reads TGTGCTAGTGGCCTGGGACTAGCGTTAGAGACCCAGTACTTC. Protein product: CASGLGLALETQYF.

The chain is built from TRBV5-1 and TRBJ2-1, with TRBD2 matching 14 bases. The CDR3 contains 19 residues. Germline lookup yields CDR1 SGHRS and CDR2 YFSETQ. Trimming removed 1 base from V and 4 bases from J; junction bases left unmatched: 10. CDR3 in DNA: TGCGCCAGCAGCTTGATGACTAGCGGGAGGGCCCTGGGGTACAATGAGCAGTTCTTC. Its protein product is CASSLMTSGRALGYNEQFF. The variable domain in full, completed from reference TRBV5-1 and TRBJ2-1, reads KAGVTQTPRYLIKTRGQQVTLSCSPISGHRSVSWYQQTPGQGLQFLFEYFSETQRNKGNFPGRFSGRQFSNSRSEMNVSTLELGDSALYLCASSLMTSGRALGYNEQFFGPGTRLTVL.

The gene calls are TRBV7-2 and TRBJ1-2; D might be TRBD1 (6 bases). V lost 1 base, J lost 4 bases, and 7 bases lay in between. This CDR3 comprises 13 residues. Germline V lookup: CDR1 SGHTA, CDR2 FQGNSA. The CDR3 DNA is TGTGCCAGCAGCTTAGAGGGGGTCTATGGCTACACCTTC. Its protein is CASSLEGVYGYTF.

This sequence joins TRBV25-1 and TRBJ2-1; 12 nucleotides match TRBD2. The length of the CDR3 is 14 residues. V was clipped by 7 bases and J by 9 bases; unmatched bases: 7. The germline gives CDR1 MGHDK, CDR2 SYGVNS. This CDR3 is CASKTSGRKGEQFF. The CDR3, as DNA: TGTGCCAGCAAGACTAGCGGGAGAAAGGGTGAGCAGTTCTTC.

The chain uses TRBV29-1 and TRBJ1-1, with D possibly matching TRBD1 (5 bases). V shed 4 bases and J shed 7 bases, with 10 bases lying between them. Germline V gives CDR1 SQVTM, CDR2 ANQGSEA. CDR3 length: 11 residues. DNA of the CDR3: TGCAGCGTTGGGGGCGTCGGTGAAGCTTTCTTT. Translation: CSVGGVGEAFF.

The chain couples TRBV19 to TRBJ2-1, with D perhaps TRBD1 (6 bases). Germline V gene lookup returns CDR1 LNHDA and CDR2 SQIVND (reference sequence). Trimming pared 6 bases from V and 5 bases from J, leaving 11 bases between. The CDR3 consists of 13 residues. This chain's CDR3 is CASRSDSHNEQFF. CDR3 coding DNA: TGTGCCAGTAGATCGGACAGCCACAATGAGCAGTTCTTC. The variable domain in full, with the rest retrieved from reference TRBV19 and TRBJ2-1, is DGGITQSPKYLFRKEGQNVTLSCEQNLNHDAMYWYRQDPGQGLRLIYYSQIVNDFQKGDIAEGYSVSREKKESFPLTVTSAQKNPTAFYLCASRSDSHNEQFFGPGTRLTVL.

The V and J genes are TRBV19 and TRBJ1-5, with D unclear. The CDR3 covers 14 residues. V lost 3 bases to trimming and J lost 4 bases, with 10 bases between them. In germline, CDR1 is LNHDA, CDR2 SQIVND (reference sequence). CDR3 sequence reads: CASSILAANQPQHF. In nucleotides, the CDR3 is TGTGCCAGTAGTATTCTGGCAGCGAATCAGCCCCAGCATTTT.